One and the same sample provided the 26 T cell receptor beta chains below, sequenced in a study of T cell responses to AZD1222 COVID-19 vaccine. Some clones are missing from TCRdb's copy, which holds only in-frame ones; the method was immunoSEQ multiplex PCR. The top ten clones hold roughly 13% of a sample with about 99,000 clones, just over 90% of them seen once. The material sequenced was peripheral blood, taken on day 0 of AZD1222 vaccination. The receptors derive from an adult in good health.

CDR3 DNA: TGTGCCAGCAGCTCGAGCTTCGGGTATGAGCAGTTCTTC. Translating it yields CASSSSFGYEQFF. The chain recombines TRBV7-2 with TRBJ2-1; D gene uncertain. The CDR3 is made up of 13 amino acids. The V end was cut by 4 bases, the J end by 8 bases, with 12 bases between. Germline V gene sequence: CDR1 SGHTA, CDR2 FQGNSA.

The rearrangement links TRBV7-2 to TRBJ2-1, with 10 bases identical to TRBD1. J lost 7 bases, V lost 3 bases, and 6 bases had no gene match. The CDR3 is made up of 15 amino acids. Looked up from germline, CDR1 is SGHTA and CDR2 is FQGNSA. CDR3 sequence (DNA): TGTGCCAGCAGCTTGGACAGGGGGTTCACGAATGAGCAGTTCTTC. Its protein product is CASSLDRGFTNEQFF.

The chain links TRBV4-1 to TRBJ2-2, with D perhaps matching TRBD1 or TRBD2 (6 bases each). The CDR3 sequence is 20 residues long. V lost 1 base to trimming and J lost 4 bases, with 25 bases between them. From germline, CDR1 is MGHRA and CDR2 YSYEKL. CDR3 sequence: CASSQAIDRIYGRGTGELFF. The CDR3 DNA reads TGCGCCAGCAGCCAAGCAATCGACAGGATCTACGGGAGAGGCACCGGGGAGCTGTTTTTT.

The CDR3: CASPGATNEKLFF. CDR3 sequence (DNA): TGTGCCAGCCCCGGAGCAACTAATGAAAAACTGTTTTTT. The chain recombines TRBV7-9 with TRBJ1-4; no reliable D call. Germline CDR1 is SEHNR and CDR2 is FQNEAQ (reference sequence). The V gene lost 8 bases and the J gene lost 0 bases, with 7 bases spanning the gap. The CDR3 consists of 13 residues. The whole variable domain, remainder taken from reference TRBV7-9 and TRBJ1-4, is DTGVSQNPRHKITKRGQNVTFRCDPISEHNRLYWYRQTLGQGPEFLTYFQNEAQLEKSRLLSDRFSAERPKGSFSTLEIQRTEQGDSAMYLCASPGATNEKLFFGSGTQLSVL.

This rearrangement joins TRBV19 to TRBJ2-3; 8 bases map to TRBD1. V gave up 6 bases and J gave up 4 bases; unmatched junction bases: 12. The germline V gene has CDR1 LNHDA and CDR2 SQIVND (reference sequence). This CDR3 is 16 amino acids long. DNA for the CDR3: TGTGCCAGTAGCTCAACGACAGGGGTTAGAGCAGATACGCAGTATTTT. It translates to CASSSTTGVRADTQYF.

V gene TRBV19 combines with J gene TRBJ1-6, with 8 bases that match TRBD1. The J segment lost 10 bases and the V segment lost 8 bases, leaving 13 bases of the junction unmatched. CDR1 and CDR2 (germline): LNHDA, SQIVND (reference sequence). CDR3 length: 15 residues. As DNA, the CDR3 is TGTGCCAGTCGGCCCGAAGACAGGGGATCCTCACCCCTCCACTTT. Its translation is CASRPEDRGSSPLHF.

The gene calls are TRBV19 and TRBJ1-2; D might be TRBD1 (6 bases). V was shortened by 4 bases and J by 3 bases, with 12 bases between the two germline ends. Germline CDR1 and CDR2: LNHDA and SQIVND (reference sequence). This CDR3 is 14 amino acids long. CDR3 sequence (DNA): TGTGCCAGTAGTAAGGGGGGGAAGTACTATGGCTACACCTTC. Translated, it gives CASSKGGKYYGYTF.

The CDR3 loop reads CASSLDRGNTEAFF. For the CDR3, the DNA is TGTGCCAGCAGCTTGGACAGGGGGAACACTGAAGCTTTCTTT. This chain links TRBV9 with TRBJ1-1; 9 bases are shared with TRBD1. Germline trimming cut 4 bases from V and 1 base from J; bases unmatched to any gene: 2. Germline V gene data show CDR1 as SGDLS and CDR2 as YYNGEE. The CDR3 is made up of 14 amino acids.

This sequence joins TRBV2 and TRBJ1-5; weak D call: TRBD1 (5 bases). CDR3 length: 17 amino acids. V lost 7 bases, J lost 2 bases, and 21 bases lay in between. Germline-derived CDR1 and CDR2 are SNHLY and FYNNEI. The CDR3 sequence is CASTLSGGRQRNQPQHF. CDR3 DNA: TGTGCCAGCACCCTCTCTGGGGGTAGACAGCGCAATCAGCCCCAGCATTTT.

The rearrangement uses TRBV12-3 or TRBV12-4 and TRBJ1-3; D not certain. The CDR3 loop spans 13 amino acids. V lost 1 base and J 9 bases, leaving 10 bases between the germline ends. As DNA, the CDR3 is TGTGCCAGCAGTTTAGGACCGGTGGGCACCATATATTTT. The encoded protein is CASSLGPVGTIYF.

This clone has a single count. Written as DNA, the CDR3 is TGTGCCATCAGTGACATGACAGGGGGAGGGTTGCATTTT. Residues: CAISDMTGGGLHF. This rearrangement joins TRBV10-3 to TRBJ1-5; TRBD1 matches at 9 bases. The CDR3 sequence is 13 residues long. Germline V gene data show CDR1 as ENHRY and CDR2 as SYGVKD. Losses at the gene ends were 3 bases for V and 15 bases for J; bases not matched to a gene: 9.

The chain employs TRBV11-2 and TRBJ2-7; D might be TRBD2 (6 bases). CDR1 and CDR2 from the germline V gene are SGHAT and FQNNGV. This CDR3 spans 15 amino acids. Trimming cost V 0 bases and J 4 bases, with 13 bases left between them. CDR3 sequence (DNA): TGTGCCAGCAGCTTAGATACCGGGACTTTTTACGAGCAGTACTTC. Its translation is CASSLDTGTFYEQYF.

The chain employs TRBV28 and TRBJ2-3; 7 bases map to TRBD1. The CDR3 length is 16 residues. The V segment lost 7 bases and the J segment 2 bases; nucleotides outside the gene matches: 12. The V gene's germline CDR1 is MDHEN and CDR2 SYDVKM. CDR3 protein: CASNSFFEGATDTQYF. CDR3 nucleotides: TGTGCCAGCAATTCCTTCTTTGAGGGGGCCACAGATACGCAGTATTTT.

The chain is built from TRBV6-2 or TRBV6-3 and TRBJ2-7; 9 bases are a match to TRBD2. Germline V gene data show CDR1 as MNHEY and CDR2 as SVGEGT. Germline trimming cut 2 bases from V and 4 bases from J; bases unmatched to any gene: 9. The CDR3 covers 16 residues. The DNA of the CDR3 is TGTGCCAGCAGTTACGGCGGAAGCGGGAGGAGGTACGAGCAGTACTTC. Amino acids: CASSYGGSGRRYEQYF.

As regards this clone: One end of the junction does not line up with germline, which may come from a read error. The chain has TRBV9 and TRBJ1-3; D unresolved. Germline-derived CDR1 and CDR2 are SGDLS and YYNGEE. The CDR3 loop spans 16 amino acids. This CDR3 reads CASSVGSPTLGNTIYF. CDR3 DNA: TGTGCCAGCAGTGTAGGGAGCCCCACTCTTGGAAACACCATATATTTT.

The J gene is TRBJ1-1, the V gene TRBV5-4; D possibly corresponds to TRBD1 (5 bases). The CDR3 contains 16 residues. Trimming removed 1 base from V and 0 bases from J, with 13 bases in between. CDR1 is SGHNT and CDR2 is YYREEE in the germline V gene (reference sequence). CDR3 residues: CASSLLGQRMNTEAFF. The CDR3 DNA reads TGTGCCAGCAGCTTGTTGGGGCAGAGAATGAACACTGAAGCTTTCTTT.

A word on this clone: The junction shows a germline mismatch at one end, possibly a read error. This rearrangement joins TRBV6-1 to TRBJ1-1, with D perhaps matching TRBD1 (6 bases). This CDR3 has 11 amino acids. Germline V lookup: CDR1 MNHNS, CDR2 SASEGT. This CDR3 is CASKTGSEAFF. The CDR3 DNA follows: TGTGCAAGCAAAACAGGGTCTGAAGCTTTCTTT.

V is TRBV28 and J is TRBJ2-6; no clear D gene. The length of the CDR3 is 14 residues. Trimming stripped 2 bases from V and 0 bases from J, with 2 bases between. CDR1 and CDR2 from the germline V gene are MDHEN and SYDVKM. The CDR3 DNA follows: TGTGCCAGCAGTTTACCCTCTGGGGCCAACGTCCTGACTTTC. This encodes CASSLPSGANVLTF. The whole variable domain, filled in from reference TRBV28 and TRBJ2-6, reads DVKVTQSSRYLVKRTGEKVFLECVQDMDHENMFWYRQDPGLGLRLIYFSYDVKMKEKGDIPEGYSVSREKKERFSLILESASTNQTSMYLCASSLPSGANVLTFGAGSRLTVL.

The CDR3 bases are TGTGCTAGTGGTTTGGTAACCGGTCCAGGGGGTATCGACTATGGCTACACCTTC. Translating gives CASGLVTGPGGIDYGYTF. The chain uses TRBV12-5 and TRBJ1-2, with 7 bases matching TRBD1. In germline, CDR1 is LGHNT, CDR2 FRNRAP. This CDR3 has 18 amino acids. V shed 0 bases and J 3 bases; nucleotides not matched to a gene: 13.

In its sample, this clone was seen once. This chain uses TRBV30 with TRBJ1-2; D remains unclear. This CDR3 is built from 13 residues. Per germline, CDR1 GTSNPN and CDR2 SVGIG (reference sequence). V gave up 6 bases and J gave up 0 bases, with 11 bases separating them. The CDR3 loop reads CACPVRANYGYTF. In DNA form, the CDR3 reads TGTGCCTGCCCGGTGCGTGCTAACTATGGCTACACCTTC.

This chain connects TRBV4-2 to TRBJ1-2; 7 positions agree with TRBD1. The CDR3 consists of 18 residues. J gave up 2 bases and V 2 bases, and 14 bases lay outside the gene matches. The V gene's germline CDR1 is LGHNA and CDR2 YNFKEQ. CDR3: CASSQLPADRDRNYGYTF. CDR3 bases: TGTGCCAGCAGCCAACTACCCGCCGACAGGGACCGAAACTATGGCTACACCTTC.

The chain links TRBV9 to TRBJ1-3; tentatively, D is TRBD1 (6 bases). The CDR3 length is 13 residues. Germline V gene data show CDR1 as SGDLS and CDR2 as YYNGEE. The germline V and J ends were trimmed by 2 bases and 7 bases, with 10 bases remaining between them. The CDR3 region has the DNA TGTGCCAGCAGCGTGGGGGCAAGTAACACCATATATTTT. This encodes CASSVGASNTIYF.

The V call is TRBV27, the J call TRBJ2-7; D is unresolved. The germline V gene encodes CDR1 MNHEY and CDR2 SMNVEV (reference sequence). CDR3 size: 16 residues. V was shortened by 6 bases and J by 5 bases, with 23 bases between the two germline ends. CDR3 sequence: CASRPPPANNDHEQYF. Here the CDR3 DNA reads TGTGCCAGCAGACCGCCCCCCGCAAACAACGACCACGAGCAGTACTTC.

This chain uses TRBV19 with TRBJ1-4; tentatively, D is TRBD1 (6 bases). This CDR3 comprises 16 residues. The V end was cut by 5 bases, the J end by 0 bases, with 13 bases between. The germline V gene encodes CDR1 LNHDA and CDR2 SQIVND (reference sequence). CDR3 sequence reads: CASSGYRETTNEKLFF. In DNA, the CDR3 is TGTGCCAGTAGTGGATACAGGGAGACAACTAATGAAAAACTGTTTTTT.

The chain employs TRBV7-2 and TRBJ1-1, with D uncertain. The germline V gene has CDR1 SGHTA and CDR2 FQGNSA. V was shortened by 4 bases and J by 2 bases, with 20 bases between the two germline ends. CDR3 length: 17 residues. CDR3 in DNA: TGTGCCAGCAGCTCCGGGCGGGGAACCCGGACCAACACTGAAGCTTTCTTT. Translation: CASSSGRGTRTNTEAFF.

The rearrangement joins TRBV30 to TRBJ1-5; a weak D match, TRBD1 (5 bases). CDR3 length: 12 residues. Per the germline V gene, CDR1 is GTSNPN and CDR2 is SVGIG (reference sequence). V shed 3 bases and J shed 7 bases, with 10 bases lying between them. CDR3 nucleotide sequence: TGTGCCTGGAGCGGGGGTGCCCAGCCCCAGCATTTT. It translates to CAWSGGAQPQHF.